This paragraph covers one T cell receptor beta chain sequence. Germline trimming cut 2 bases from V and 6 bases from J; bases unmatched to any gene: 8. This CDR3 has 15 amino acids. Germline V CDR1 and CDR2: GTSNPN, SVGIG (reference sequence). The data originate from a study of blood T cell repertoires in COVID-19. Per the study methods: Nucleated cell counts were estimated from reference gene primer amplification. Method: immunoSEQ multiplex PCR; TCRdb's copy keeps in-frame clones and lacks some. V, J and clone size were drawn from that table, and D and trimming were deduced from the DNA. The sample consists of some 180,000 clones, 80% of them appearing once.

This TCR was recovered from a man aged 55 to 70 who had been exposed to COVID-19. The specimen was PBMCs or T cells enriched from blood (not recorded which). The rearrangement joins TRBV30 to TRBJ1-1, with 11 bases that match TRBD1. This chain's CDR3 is CAWSTGQGAVAEAFF. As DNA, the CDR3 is TGTGCCTGGAGTACCGGACAGGGGGCTGTAGCTGAAGCTTTCTTT. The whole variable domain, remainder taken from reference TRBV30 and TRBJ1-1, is SQTIHQWPATLVQPVGSPLSLECTVEGTSNPNLYWYRQAAGRGLQLLFYSVGIGQISSEVPQNLSASRPQDRQFILSSKKLLLSDSGFYLCAWSTGQGAVAEAFFGQGTRLTVV.